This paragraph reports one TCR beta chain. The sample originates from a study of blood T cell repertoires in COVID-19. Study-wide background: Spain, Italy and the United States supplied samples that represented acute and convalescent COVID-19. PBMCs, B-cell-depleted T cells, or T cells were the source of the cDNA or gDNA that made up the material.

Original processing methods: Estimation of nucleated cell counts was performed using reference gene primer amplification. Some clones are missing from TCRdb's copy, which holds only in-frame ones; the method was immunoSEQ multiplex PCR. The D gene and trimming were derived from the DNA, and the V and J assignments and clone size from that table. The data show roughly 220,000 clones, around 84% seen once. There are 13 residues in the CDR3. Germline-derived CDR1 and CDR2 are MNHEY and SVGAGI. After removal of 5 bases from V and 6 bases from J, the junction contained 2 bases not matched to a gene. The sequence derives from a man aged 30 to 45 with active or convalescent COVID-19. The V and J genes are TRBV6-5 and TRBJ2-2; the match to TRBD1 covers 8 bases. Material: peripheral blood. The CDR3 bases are TGTGCCAGCAGTCAGGGGGCGCCCGGGGAGCTGTTTTTT. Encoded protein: CASSQGAPGELFF.